This T cell receptor beta chain was found in a study of identifying expanded T cells in peripheral blood. With V trimmed by 0 bases and J by 5 bases, 10 bases remained unmatched. The CDR3 extends over 17 amino acids. Germline loops: CDR1 LGHNA, CDR2 YSLEER. As regards this clone: Its antigen is unidentified.

During the collection period, no donor immune events like infections were recorded. The method was immunoSEQ multiplex PCR; TCRdb's version includes in-frame clones alone and lacks a portion of them. The sample lists around 90,000 clones, approximately 89% occurring once. Findings and limits, study-wide: Clone count variance between roughly 2-week samples rose with total template count.

This TCR came from a person aged 18-70 years in good health. The sample taken for sequencing was blood. This chain joins TRBV4-3 and TRBJ2-5; TRBD1 aligns across 9 bases. The CDR3 nucleotides are TGCGCCAGCAGCCAAGAGGGTCCGGGACAGGGAAGCGAGACCCAGTACTTC. The encoded protein is CASSQEGPGQGSETQYF.